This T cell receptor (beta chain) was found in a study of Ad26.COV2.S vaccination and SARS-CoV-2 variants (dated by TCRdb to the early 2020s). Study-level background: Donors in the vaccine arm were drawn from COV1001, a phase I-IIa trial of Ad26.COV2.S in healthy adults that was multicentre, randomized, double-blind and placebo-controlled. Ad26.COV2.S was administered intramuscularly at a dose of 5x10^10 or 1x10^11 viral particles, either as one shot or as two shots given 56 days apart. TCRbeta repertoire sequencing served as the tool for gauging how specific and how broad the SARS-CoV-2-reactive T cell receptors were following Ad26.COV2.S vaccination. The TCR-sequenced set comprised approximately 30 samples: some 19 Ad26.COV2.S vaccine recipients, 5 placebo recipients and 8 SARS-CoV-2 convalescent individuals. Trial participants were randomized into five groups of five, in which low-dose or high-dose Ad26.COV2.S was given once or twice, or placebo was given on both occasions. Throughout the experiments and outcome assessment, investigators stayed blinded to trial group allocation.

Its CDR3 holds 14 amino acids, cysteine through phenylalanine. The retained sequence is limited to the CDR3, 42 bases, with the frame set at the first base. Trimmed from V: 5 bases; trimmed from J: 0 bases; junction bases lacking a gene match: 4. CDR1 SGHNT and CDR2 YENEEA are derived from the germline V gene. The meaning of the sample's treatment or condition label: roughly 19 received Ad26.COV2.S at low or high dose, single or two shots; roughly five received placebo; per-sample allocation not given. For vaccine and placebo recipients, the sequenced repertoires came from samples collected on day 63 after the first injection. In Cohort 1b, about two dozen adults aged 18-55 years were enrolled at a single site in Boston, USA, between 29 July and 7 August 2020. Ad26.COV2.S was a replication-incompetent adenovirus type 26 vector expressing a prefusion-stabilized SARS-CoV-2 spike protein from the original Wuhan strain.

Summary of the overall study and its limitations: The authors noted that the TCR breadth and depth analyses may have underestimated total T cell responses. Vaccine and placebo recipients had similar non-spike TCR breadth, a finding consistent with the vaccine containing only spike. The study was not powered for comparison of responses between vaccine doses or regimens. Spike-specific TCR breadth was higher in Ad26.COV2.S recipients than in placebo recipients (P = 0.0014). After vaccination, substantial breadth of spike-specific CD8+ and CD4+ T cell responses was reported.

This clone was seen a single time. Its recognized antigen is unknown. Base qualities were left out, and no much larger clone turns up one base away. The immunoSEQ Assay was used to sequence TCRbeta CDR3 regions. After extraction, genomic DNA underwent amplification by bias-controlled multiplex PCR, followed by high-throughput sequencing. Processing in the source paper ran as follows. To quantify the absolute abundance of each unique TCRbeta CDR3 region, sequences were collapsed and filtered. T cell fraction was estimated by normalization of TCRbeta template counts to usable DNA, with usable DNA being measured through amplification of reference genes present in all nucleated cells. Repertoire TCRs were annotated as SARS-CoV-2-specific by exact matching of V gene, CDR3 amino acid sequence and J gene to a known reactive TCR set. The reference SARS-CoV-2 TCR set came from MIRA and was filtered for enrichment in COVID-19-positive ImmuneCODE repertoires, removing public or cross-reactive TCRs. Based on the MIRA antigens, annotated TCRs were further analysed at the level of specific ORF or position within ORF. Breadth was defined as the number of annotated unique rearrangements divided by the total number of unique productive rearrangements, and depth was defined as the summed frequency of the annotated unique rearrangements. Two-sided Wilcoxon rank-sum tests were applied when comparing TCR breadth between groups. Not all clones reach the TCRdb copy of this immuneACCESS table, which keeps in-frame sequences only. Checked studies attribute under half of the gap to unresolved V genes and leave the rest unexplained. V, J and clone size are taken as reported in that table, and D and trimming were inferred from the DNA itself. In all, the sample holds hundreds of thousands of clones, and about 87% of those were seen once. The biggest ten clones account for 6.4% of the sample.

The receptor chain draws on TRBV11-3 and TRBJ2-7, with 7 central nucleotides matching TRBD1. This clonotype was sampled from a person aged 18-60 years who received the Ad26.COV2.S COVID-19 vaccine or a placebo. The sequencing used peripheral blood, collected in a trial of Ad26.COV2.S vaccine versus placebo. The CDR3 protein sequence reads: CASSPRQGSYEQYF. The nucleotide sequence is TGTGCCAGCAGCCCGCGACAGGGCTCCTACGAGCAGTACTTC.